These T cell receptor beta chains were read from a single sample in a study of neurological immune-mediated disorders. TCRdb passed the 5' RACE reads through MiXCR, listing each CDR3 protein once. The table shows fewer than 70,000 distinct CDR3 sequences, with less than 10% occurring only once. What was sequenced was PBMCs. The receptors derive from a man younger than 45 in good health. Both conserved end residues are part of each CDR3. Fields, in order: V gene, clone size, D gene, J gene, CDR3 protein, CDR3 DNA. A D gene is named only where the DNA matches it firmly. Clone sizes are given selectively: once, few, many, or a class where the clone is expanded.

v_gene: TRBV5-1
abundance: NA
d_gene: TRBD1
j_gene: TRBJ2-7
CDR3aa: CTSSLDNMDRVNPPKYF
CDR3nt: TGCACCAGCAGCTTGGATAATATGGACAGGGTGAACCCCCCCAAGTACTTC

v_gene: TRBV20-1
abundance: many
d_gene: TRBD2
j_gene: TRBJ2-2
CDR3aa: CSVKGASGTNTGELFF
CDR3nt: TGCAGTGTAAAGGGGGCTAGCGGGACAAACACCGGGGAGCTGTTTTTT

v_gene: TRBV20-1
abundance: NA
d_gene: TRBD2
j_gene: TRBJ2-7
CDR3aa: CSARGGSGSSYEQYF
CDR3nt: TGCAGTGCTAGAGGAGGGAGCGGGAGTTCCTACGAGCAGTACTTC

v_gene: TRBV3-1
abundance: many
d_gene: NA
j_gene: TRBJ2-3
CDR3aa: CASSLGSSLADTQYF
CDR3nt: TGTGCCAGCAGCCTGGGTAGTAGTTTGGCAGATACGCAGTATTTT

v_gene: TRBV7-9
abundance: many
d_gene: TRBD1
j_gene: TRBJ2-1
CDR3aa: CASSYQPGQGRNEQFF
CDR3nt: TGTGCCAGCAGCTACCAACCGGGACAGGGTCGGAATGAGCAGTTCTTC

v_gene: TRBV10-3
abundance: many
d_gene: TRBD2
j_gene: TRBJ2-3
CDR3aa: CAISALSGRGSDTQYF
CDR3nt: TGTGCCATCAGTGCTCTTAGCGGGAGGGGGTCAGATACGCAGTATTTT

v_gene: TRBV5-1
abundance: many
d_gene: NA
j_gene: TRBJ2-3
CDR3aa: CASSLITGTSTDTQYF
CDR3nt: TGCGCCAGCAGCTTGATTACCGGGACTAGCACAGATACGCAGTATTTT

v_gene: TRBV7-9
abundance: many
d_gene: TRBD2
j_gene: TRBJ2-7
CDR3aa: CASSSQGLAGSYEQYF
CDR3nt: TGTGCCAGCAGCTCACAGGGACTAGCGGGGTCCTACGAGCAGTACTTC

v_gene: TRBV7-9
abundance: many
d_gene: TRBD1
j_gene: TRBJ1-1
CDR3aa: CASSQQGEGTEAFF
CDR3nt: TGTGCCAGCAGCCAGCAGGGGGAAGGGACTGAAGCTTTCTTT

v_gene: TRBV3-1
abundance: many
d_gene: TRBD2
j_gene: TRBJ2-1
CDR3aa: CASSLRLGLAGDEQFF
CDR3nt: TGTGCCAGCAGCCTGCGCCTGGGACTAGCGGGAGATGAGCAGTTCTTC

v_gene: TRBV4-1
abundance: many
d_gene: TRBD2
j_gene: TRBJ2-7
CDR3aa: CASSPWTPSSGHLSYEQYF
CDR3nt: TGCGCCAGCAGCCCCTGGACTCCATCTAGCGGGCACCTCTCCTACGAGCAGTACTTC

v_gene: TRBV20-1
abundance: many
d_gene: NA
j_gene: TRBJ1-2
CDR3aa: CSARRSISYGYTF
CDR3nt: TGCAGTGCTAGGCGGTCCATTAGCTATGGCTACACCTTC